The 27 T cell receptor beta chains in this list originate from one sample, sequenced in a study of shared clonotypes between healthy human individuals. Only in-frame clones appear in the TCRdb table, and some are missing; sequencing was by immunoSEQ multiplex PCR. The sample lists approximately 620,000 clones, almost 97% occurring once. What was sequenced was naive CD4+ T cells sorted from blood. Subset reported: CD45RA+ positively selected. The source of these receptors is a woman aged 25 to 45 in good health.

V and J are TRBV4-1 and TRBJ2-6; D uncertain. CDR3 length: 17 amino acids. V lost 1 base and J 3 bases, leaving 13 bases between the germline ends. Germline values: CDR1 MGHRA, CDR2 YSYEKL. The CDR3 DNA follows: TGCGCCAGCAGCCAAGGCCAGTTCTACGGTGGGGCCAACGTCCTGACTTTC. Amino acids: CASSQGQFYGGANVLTF.

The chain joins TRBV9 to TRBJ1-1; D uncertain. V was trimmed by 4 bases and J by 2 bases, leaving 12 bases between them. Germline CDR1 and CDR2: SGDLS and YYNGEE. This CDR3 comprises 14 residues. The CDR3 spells CASSPIAGNTEAFF. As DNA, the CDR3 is TGTGCCAGCAGCCCCATCGCGGGAAACACTGAAGCTTTCTTT. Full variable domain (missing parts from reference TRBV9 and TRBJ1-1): DSGVTQTPKHLITATGQRVTLRCSPRSGDLSVYWYQQSLDQGLQFLIQYYNGEERAKGNILERFSAQQFPDLHSELNLSSLELGDSALYFCASSPIAGNTEAFFGQGTRLTVV.

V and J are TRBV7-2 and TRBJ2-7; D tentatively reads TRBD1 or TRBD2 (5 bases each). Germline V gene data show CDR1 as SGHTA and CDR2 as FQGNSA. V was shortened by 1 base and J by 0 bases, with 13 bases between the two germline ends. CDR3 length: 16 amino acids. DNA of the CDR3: TGTGCCAGCAGCTTAGTCGGGACGGAAAGCTCCTACGAGCAGTACTTC. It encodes CASSLVGTESSYEQYF.

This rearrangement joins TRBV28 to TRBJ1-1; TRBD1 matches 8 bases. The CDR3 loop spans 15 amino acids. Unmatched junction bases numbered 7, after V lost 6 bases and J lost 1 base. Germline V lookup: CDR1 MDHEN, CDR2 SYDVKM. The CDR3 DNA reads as TGTGCCAGCAGACCCTCAGGGGGCCCGAACACTGAAGCTTTCTTT. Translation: CASRPSGGPNTEAFF.

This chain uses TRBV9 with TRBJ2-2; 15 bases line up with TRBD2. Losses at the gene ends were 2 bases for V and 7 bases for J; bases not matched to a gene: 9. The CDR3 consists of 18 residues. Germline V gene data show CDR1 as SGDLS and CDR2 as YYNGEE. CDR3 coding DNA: TGTGCCAGCAGCGTGGGACTAGCGGGAGGCGATCAGGGCGGGGAGCTGTTTTTT. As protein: CASSVGLAGGDQGGELFF. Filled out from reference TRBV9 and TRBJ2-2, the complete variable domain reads DSGVTQTPKHLITATGQRVTLRCSPRSGDLSVYWYQQSLDQGLQFLIQYYNGEERAKGNILERFSAQQFPDLHSELNLSSLELGDSALYFCASSVGLAGGDQGGELFFGEGSRLTVL.

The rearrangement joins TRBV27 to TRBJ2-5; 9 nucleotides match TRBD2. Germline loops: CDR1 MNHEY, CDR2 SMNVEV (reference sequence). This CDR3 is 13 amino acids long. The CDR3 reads CVVGAGGRLTQYF. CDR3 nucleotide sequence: TGTGTCGTAGGGGCGGGGGGGAGGTTGACCCAGTACTTC.

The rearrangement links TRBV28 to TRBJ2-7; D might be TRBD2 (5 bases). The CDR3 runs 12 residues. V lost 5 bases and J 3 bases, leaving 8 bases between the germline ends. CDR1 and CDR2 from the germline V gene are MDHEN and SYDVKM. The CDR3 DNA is TGTGCCAGCAGTGTCGGGAACTACGAGCAGTACTTC. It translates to CASSVGNYEQYF.

CDR3 sequence: CASSPPGVYNSPLHF. DNA for the CDR3: TGTGCCAGCAGCCCACCGGGGGTTTATAATTCACCCCTCCACTTT. The J gene is TRBJ1-6, the V gene TRBV14; a possible D gene is TRBD1 (5 bases). Germline CDR1 reads SGHDN; CDR2 reads FVKESK. Trimming took 4 bases from V and 4 from J, leaving 11 bases between them. The CDR3 has 15 residues.

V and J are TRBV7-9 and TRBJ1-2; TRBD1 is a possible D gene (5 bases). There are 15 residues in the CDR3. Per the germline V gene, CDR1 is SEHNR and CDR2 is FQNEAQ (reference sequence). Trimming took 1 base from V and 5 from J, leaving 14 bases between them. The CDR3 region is CASSLVLGQRYGYTF. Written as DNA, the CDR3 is TGTGCCAGCAGCTTAGTTTTAGGACAACGATATGGCTACACCTTC.

The DNA for the CDR3 is TGTGCCAGCAGTTTATCAGGAAGGGGGGGTCACTCCAGCAATCAGCCCCAGCATTTT. Translating gives CASSLSGRGGHSSNQPQHF. This chain links TRBV28 with TRBJ1-5; D may be TRBD1 (6 bases). The CDR3 is made up of 19 amino acids. Germline V gene sequence: CDR1 MDHEN, CDR2 SYDVKM. Trimming stripped 1 base from V and 1 base from J, with 20 bases between.

CDR3 nucleotides: TGTGCCAGTAGTAGGACAACAGTGGACTATGGCTACACCTTC. It codes for CASSRTTVDYGYTF. The V and J genes are TRBV19 and TRBJ1-2; perhaps TRBD1 as D (5 bases). Germline CDR1 reads LNHDA; CDR2 reads SQIVND (reference sequence). The V end was cut by 4 bases, the J end by 3 bases, with 12 bases between. The CDR3 is made up of 14 amino acids.

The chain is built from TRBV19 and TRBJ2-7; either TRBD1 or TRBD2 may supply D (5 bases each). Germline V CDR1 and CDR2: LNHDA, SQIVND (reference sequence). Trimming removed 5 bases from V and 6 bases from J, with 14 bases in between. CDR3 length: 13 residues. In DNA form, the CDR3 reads TGTGCCAGTAGTCCCGGGACCTCCGGCGAGCAGTACTTC. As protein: CASSPGTSGEQYF.

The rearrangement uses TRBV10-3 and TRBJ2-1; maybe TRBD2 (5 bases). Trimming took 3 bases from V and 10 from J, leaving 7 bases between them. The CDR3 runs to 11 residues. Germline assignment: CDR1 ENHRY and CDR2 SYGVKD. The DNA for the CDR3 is TGTGCCATCAGTGAACAGCGGGAGCAGTTCTTC. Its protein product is CAISEQREQFF.

Here the CDR3 DNA reads TGTGCCAGCAACCCGACAGGGAACACCGGGGAGCTGTTTTTT. The encoded protein is CASNPTGNTGELFF. The chain carries TRBV9 and TRBJ2-2, with TRBD1 as a possible D gene (6 bases). Deletions cut 6 bases from V and 1 base from J, with 10 bases between. From germline, CDR1 is SGDLS and CDR2 YYNGEE. This CDR3 spans 14 amino acids.

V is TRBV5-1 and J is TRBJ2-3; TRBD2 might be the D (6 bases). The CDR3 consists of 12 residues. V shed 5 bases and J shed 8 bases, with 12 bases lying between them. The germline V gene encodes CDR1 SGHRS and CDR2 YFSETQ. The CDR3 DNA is TGCGCCAGCAGTTCGGAGGGGCCTACGCAGTATTTT. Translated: CASSSEGPTQYF.

Written as DNA, the CDR3 is TGTGCCAGCAGTGGATCAGCGGGAGGCTACACAGATACGCAGTATTTT. Its protein is CASSGSAGGYTDTQYF. This sequence joins TRBV6-6 and TRBJ2-3; TRBD2 aligns across 9 bases. Germline CDR1 MNHNY, CDR2 SVGAGI (reference sequence). Unmatched junction bases numbered 8, after V lost 5 bases and J lost 2 bases. This CDR3 contains 16 residues.

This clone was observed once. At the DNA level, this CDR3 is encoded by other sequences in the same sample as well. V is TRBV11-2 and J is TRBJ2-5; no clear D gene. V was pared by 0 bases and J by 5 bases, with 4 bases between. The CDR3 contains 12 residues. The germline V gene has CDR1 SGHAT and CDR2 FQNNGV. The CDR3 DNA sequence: TGTGCCAGCAGCTTAGATCAGGAGACCCAGTACTTC. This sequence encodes CASSLDQETQYF.

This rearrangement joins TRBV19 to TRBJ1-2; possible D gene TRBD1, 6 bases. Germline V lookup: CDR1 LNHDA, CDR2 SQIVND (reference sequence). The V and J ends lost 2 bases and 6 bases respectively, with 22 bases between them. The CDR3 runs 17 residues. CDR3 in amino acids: CASSIRGGQRIRNGYTF. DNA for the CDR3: TGTGCCAGTAGTATAAGGGGAGGACAGCGAATACGTAATGGCTACACCTTC.

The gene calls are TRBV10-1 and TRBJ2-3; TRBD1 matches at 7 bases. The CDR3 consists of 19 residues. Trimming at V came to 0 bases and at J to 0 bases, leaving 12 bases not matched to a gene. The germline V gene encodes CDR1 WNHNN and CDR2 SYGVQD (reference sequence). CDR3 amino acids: CASSESITPGTASTDTQYF. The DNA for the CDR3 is TGCGCCAGCAGTGAGTCGATTACTCCCGGGACAGCTAGCACAGATACGCAGTATTTT.

CDR3 in amino acids: CASSLGAGVHEQYF. The CDR3 DNA is TGTGCCAGCAGCTTAGGAGCGGGAGTCCACGAGCAGTACTTC. The chain links TRBV7-9 to TRBJ2-5; TRBD2 agrees at 8 bases. The end of the DNA aligns better with TRBJ2-7, so the J call may be wrong. Germline loops: CDR1 SEHNR, CDR2 FQNEAQ (reference sequence). The CDR3 is 14 residues long.

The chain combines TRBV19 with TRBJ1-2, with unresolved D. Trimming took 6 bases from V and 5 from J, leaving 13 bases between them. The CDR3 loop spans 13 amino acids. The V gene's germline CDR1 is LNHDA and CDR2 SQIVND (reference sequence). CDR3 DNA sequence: TGTGCCAGTAGCCAACTCGGAGGGTATGGCTACACCTTC. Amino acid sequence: CASSQLGGYGYTF.

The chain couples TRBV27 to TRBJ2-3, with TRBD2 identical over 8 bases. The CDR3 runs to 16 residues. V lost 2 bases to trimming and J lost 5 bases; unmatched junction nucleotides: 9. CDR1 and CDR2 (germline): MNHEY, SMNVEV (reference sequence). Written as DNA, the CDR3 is TGTGCCAGCAGTTTAGGAAGCGGGAGCGATAAAGATACGCAGTATTTT. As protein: CASSLGSGSDKDTQYF.

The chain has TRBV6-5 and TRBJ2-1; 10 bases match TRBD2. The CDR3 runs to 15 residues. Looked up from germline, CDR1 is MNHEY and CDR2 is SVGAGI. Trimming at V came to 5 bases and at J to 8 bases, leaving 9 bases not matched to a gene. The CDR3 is CASSNQGLAGDEQFF. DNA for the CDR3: TGTGCCAGCAGTAACCAGGGGCTAGCGGGAGATGAGCAGTTCTTC.

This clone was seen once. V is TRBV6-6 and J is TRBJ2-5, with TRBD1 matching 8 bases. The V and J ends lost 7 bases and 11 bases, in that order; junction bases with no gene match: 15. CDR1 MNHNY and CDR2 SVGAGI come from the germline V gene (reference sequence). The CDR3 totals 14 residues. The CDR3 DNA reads TGTGCCAGCATGGCGGGCGCAGGGGGCCTAACGCAGTACTTC. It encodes CASMAGAGGLTQYF.

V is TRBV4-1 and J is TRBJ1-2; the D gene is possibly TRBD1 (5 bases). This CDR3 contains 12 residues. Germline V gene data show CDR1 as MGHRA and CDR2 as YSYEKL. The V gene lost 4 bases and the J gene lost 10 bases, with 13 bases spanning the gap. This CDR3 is CASSPPGSAYTF. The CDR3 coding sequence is TGCGCCAGCAGCCCTCCAGGGTCCGCCTACACCTTC.

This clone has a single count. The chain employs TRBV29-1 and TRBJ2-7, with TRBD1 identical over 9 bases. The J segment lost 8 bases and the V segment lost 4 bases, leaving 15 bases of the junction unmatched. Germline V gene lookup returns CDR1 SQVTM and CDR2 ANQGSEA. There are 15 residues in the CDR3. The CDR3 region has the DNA TGCAGCGTTGGAGCCACCGGGACAGGGATCAATCAGCAGTACTTC. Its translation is CSVGATGTGINQQYF.

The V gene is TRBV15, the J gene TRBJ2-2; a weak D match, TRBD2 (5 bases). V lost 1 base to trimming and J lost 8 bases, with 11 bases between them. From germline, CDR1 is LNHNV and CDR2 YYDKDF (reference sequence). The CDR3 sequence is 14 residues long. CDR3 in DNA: TGTGCCACCAGCAGAGTAGGAGGTGGGGGGGAGCTGTTTTTT. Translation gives CATSRVGGGGELFF.